These T cell receptor beta chains were read from a single sample in a study of blood T cell repertoires in COVID-19. TCRdb's table, derived via immunoSEQ multiplex PCR, lists solely in-frame clones and lacks some. In the table there are about 88,000 clones, 75% to 90% of which are singletons. Specimen: peripheral blood. These receptor sequences come from a male donor with acute or convalescent COVID-19. Each CDR3 is given with its conserved first and last residue. The D gene is left open where the match is weak. Size tells how often a clone was seen (once, few, many) or the class of an expanded clone, and some rows leave it out.

V gene: TRBV6-5
J gene: TRBJ1-2
D gene: TRBD1
clone size: NA
CDR3 DNA: TGTGCCACCCAGCCCGGGGGACAGTCTAACTATGGCTACACCTTC
CDR3 protein: CATQPGGQSNYGYTF

V gene: TRBV5-1
J gene: TRBJ2-3
D gene: NA
clone size: NA
CDR3 DNA: TGCGCCAGCAGTCCGGTGTCCGTCACAGATACGCAGTATTTT
CDR3 protein: CASSPVSVTDTQYF

V gene: TRBV9
J gene: TRBJ2-1
D gene: TRBD2
clone size: once
CDR3 DNA: TGTGCCAGCAGCGTAGTGGGGGGAGGGAATGAGGCCAATGAGCAGTTCTTC
CDR3 protein: CASSVVGGGNEANEQFF

V gene: TRBV6-5
J gene: TRBJ1-6
D gene: NA
clone size: NA
CDR3 DNA: TGTGCCAGCAGTTACGAGCGGGGGCCCTATTCACCCCTCCACTTT
CDR3 protein: CASSYERGPYSPLHF

V gene: TRBV7-2
J gene: TRBJ1-2
D gene: TRBD1
clone size: NA
CDR3 DNA: TGTGCCAGCAGTCCACCAGGGGGTTCCTATGGCTACACCTTC
CDR3 protein: CASSPPGGSYGYTF

V gene: TRBV18
J gene: TRBJ2-1
D gene: TRBD1
clone size: NA
CDR3 DNA: TGTGCCAGCTCACGTACCGGGACAGGGGGCCTCAATGAGCAGTTCTTC
CDR3 protein: CASSRTGTGGLNEQFF

V gene: TRBV7-9
J gene: TRBJ2-3
D gene: TRBD1
clone size: NA
CDR3 DNA: TGTGCCAGCAGCCCGCGGACAGGGGGAGATACGCAGTATTTT
CDR3 protein: CASSPRTGGDTQYF

V gene: TRBV29-1
J gene: TRBJ2-1
D gene: NA
clone size: NA
CDR3 DNA: TGCAGCGTTCTGGTCCGGAGCTCCTACAATGAGCAGTTCTTC
CDR3 protein: CSVLVRSSYNEQFF

V gene: TRBV5-6
J gene: TRBJ2-7
D gene: TRBD1
clone size: NA
CDR3 DNA: TGTGCCAGCAGCTTAACCTTGACAGGGGTCCACGAGCAGTACTTC
CDR3 protein: CASSLTLTGVHEQYF

V gene: TRBV9
J gene: TRBJ2-5
D gene: TRBD1
clone size: NA
CDR3 DNA: TGTGCCAGCAGCAAAGGAGGGACAGGTCAAGAGACCCAGTACTTC
CDR3 protein: CASSKGGTGQETQYF

V gene: TRBV19
J gene: TRBJ2-3
D gene: TRBD1
clone size: NA
CDR3 DNA: TGTGCCAGTAGCCCCCGGGACAGGGGTTCGGATACGCAGTATTTT
CDR3 protein: CASSPRDRGSDTQYF

V gene: TRBV30
J gene: TRBJ1-1
D gene: NA
clone size: NA
CDR3 DNA: TGTGCCTGGGGGCAAACACTCTCTGAAGCTTTCTTT
CDR3 protein: CAWGQTLSEAFF

V gene: TRBV5-1
J gene: TRBJ2-3
D gene: NA
clone size: NA
CDR3 DNA: TGCGCCAGCAGCTGGCGGCGGAGGACAGATACGCAGTATTTT
CDR3 protein: CASSWRRRTDTQYF

V gene: TRBV5-1
J gene: TRBJ2-1
D gene: NA
clone size: NA
CDR3 DNA: TGCGCCAGCAGTACGAGGCGTGAGCAGTTCTTC
CDR3 protein: CASSTRREQFF

V gene: TRBV19
J gene: TRBJ2-7
D gene: NA
clone size: NA
CDR3 DNA: TGTGCCAGTAGTATTGGGGCAGGGGATCGATACGAGCAGTACTTC
CDR3 protein: CASSIGAGDRYEQYF

V gene: TRBV7-2
J gene: TRBJ1-1
D gene: TRBD1
clone size: NA
CDR3 DNA: TGTGCCAGCAGCGGACGGACAGGGGGTCACATGAACACTGAAGCTTTCTTT
CDR3 protein: CASSGRTGGHMNTEAFF

V gene: TRBV12-3/TRBV12-4
J gene: TRBJ1-1
D gene: NA
clone size: NA
CDR3 DNA: TGTGCCAGCGGTAGACAGACAAACACTGAAGCTTTCTTT
CDR3 protein: CASGRQTNTEAFF

V gene: TRBV24-1
J gene: TRBJ1-6
D gene: TRBD1
clone size: NA
CDR3 DNA: TGTGCCACCAGTGATAGGGGGCCGGGGTCACCCCTCCACTTT
CDR3 protein: CATSDRGPGSPLHF

V gene: TRBV2
J gene: TRBJ1-2
D gene: TRBD1
clone size: once
CDR3 DNA: TGTGCCAGCAGTGAGGGACAGATCTATGGCTACACCTTC
CDR3 protein: CASSEGQIYGYTF

V gene: TRBV6-5
J gene: TRBJ1-6
D gene: TRBD1
clone size: few
CDR3 DNA: TGTGCCAGCAGTTGGGACAGAGATAATTCACCCCTCCACTTT
CDR3 protein: CASSWDRDNSPLHF

V gene: TRBV6-5
J gene: TRBJ2-4
D gene: NA
clone size: NA
CDR3 DNA: TGTGCCAGCAGTTACGGCCGGGGAGACATTCAGTACTTC
CDR3 protein: CASSYGRGDIQYF

V gene: TRBV3-1/TRBV3-2
J gene: TRBJ1-6
D gene: NA
clone size: NA
CDR3 DNA: TGTGCCAGCAGCCAAACCCGGCTAGCCCTCCACTTT
CDR3 protein: CASSQTRLALHF

V gene: TRBV28
J gene: TRBJ1-6
D gene: NA
clone size: NA
CDR3 DNA: TGTGCCAGCAGTTCCCCCTCACAGGGTTCAGGTTCACCCCTCCACTTT
CDR3 protein: CASSSPSQGSGSPLHF

V gene: TRBV6-2/TRBV6-3
J gene: TRBJ2-3
D gene: TRBD2
clone size: NA
CDR3 DNA: TGTGCCAGCAGTTACACCCTAATGAGCGGGGGTGACACAGATACGCAGTATTTT
CDR3 protein: CASSYTLMSGGDTDTQYF

V gene: TRBV19
J gene: TRBJ1-1
D gene: TRBD1
clone size: NA
CDR3 DNA: TGTGCCAGCTCAACATCCCGGGACAGGGTCCTGAACACTGAAGCTTTCTTT
CDR3 protein: CASSTSRDRVLNTEAFF

V gene: TRBV2
J gene: TRBJ2-7
D gene: TRBD1
clone size: NA
CDR3 DNA: TGTGCCAGCAGTGAATGGGCAAGGGGGCGGGACGAGCAGTACTTC
CDR3 protein: CASSEWARGRDEQYF

V gene: TRBV7-6
J gene: TRBJ1-1
D gene: NA
clone size: many
CDR3 DNA: TGTGCCAGTACCCCGGCAGGGGTGAACACTGAAGCTTTCTTT
CDR3 protein: CASTPAGVNTEAFF

V gene: TRBV5-1
J gene: TRBJ2-5
D gene: TRBD1
clone size: NA
CDR3 DNA: TGCGCCAGCAGCTTAGGACAGGCCTTCGGGGAGACCCAGTACTTC
CDR3 protein: CASSLGQAFGETQYF

V gene: TRBV6-5
J gene: TRBJ2-6
D gene: TRBD1
clone size: NA
CDR3 DNA: TGTGCCAGCAGAGACAGGGAGTGGGCCAACGTCCTGACTTTC
CDR3 protein: CASRDREWANVLTF

V gene: TRBV19
J gene: TRBJ1-1
D gene: NA
clone size: once
CDR3 DNA: TGTGCCAGTTCTACCTACACTGAAGCTTTCTTT
CDR3 protein: CASSTYTEAFF

V gene: TRBV30
J gene: TRBJ2-7
D gene: NA
clone size: NA
CDR3 DNA: TGTGCCTGGAGTACCGTATGGCCCTCCTACGAGCAGTACTTC
CDR3 protein: CAWSTVWPSYEQYF

V gene: TRBV10-3
J gene: TRBJ2-3
D gene: TRBD1
clone size: NA
CDR3 DNA: TGTGCCATCAGTGAGTCGATGGGACAGGTTAGAGATACGCAGTATTTT
CDR3 protein: CAISESMGQVRDTQYF

V gene: TRBV6-1
J gene: TRBJ2-2
D gene: TRBD1
clone size: NA
CDR3 DNA: TGTGCCAGCAGTGAAACATTACAGGGGGCGTCCGGGGAGCTGTTTTTT
CDR3 protein: CASSETLQGASGELFF

V gene: TRBV13
J gene: TRBJ1-1
D gene: TRBD1
clone size: NA
CDR3 DNA: TGTGCCAGCAGCCCGCCGACAGGGGGACCCCCCGGAGGGACTGAAGCTTTCTTT
CDR3 protein: CASSPPTGGPPGGTEAFF

V gene: TRBV19
J gene: TRBJ1-1
D gene: NA
clone size: few
CDR3 DNA: TGTGCCAGTAGTATTATCCGGGAGAGGACTGAAGCTTTCTTT
CDR3 protein: CASSIIRERTEAFF

V gene: TRBV15
J gene: TRBJ2-5
D gene: TRBD2
clone size: NA
CDR3 DNA: TGTGCCACCCAGGGGGCTAGCGGGGGGGCTCGGGAGACCCAGTACTTC
CDR3 protein: CATQGASGGARETQYF

V gene: TRBV7-2
J gene: TRBJ2-2
D gene: TRBD1
clone size: NA
CDR3 DNA: TGTGCCAGCAGCTTAAGACAGGGTTACACCGGGGAGCTGTTTTTT
CDR3 protein: CASSLRQGYTGELFF

V gene: TRBV6-4
J gene: TRBJ2-1
D gene: TRBD1
clone size: NA
CDR3 DNA: TGTGCCAGCAGTAGCACAGGGGTTGTGGATGAGCAGTTCTTC
CDR3 protein: CASSSTGVVDEQFF

V gene: TRBV19
J gene: TRBJ1-5
D gene: NA
clone size: NA
CDR3 DNA: TGTGCCAGTAGACCTACAGGGAGCAATCAGCCCCAGCATTTT
CDR3 protein: CASRPTGSNQPQHF

V gene: TRBV5-4
J gene: TRBJ2-5
D gene: TRBD2
clone size: NA
CDR3 DNA: TGTGCCAGCAGCCCTACTAGCGCCGAGACCCAGTACTTC
CDR3 protein: CASSPTSAETQYF

V gene: TRBV5-6
J gene: TRBJ2-3
D gene: TRBD2
clone size: NA
CDR3 DNA: TGTGCCAGCAGCTTGTGGGCTAGCGGGGGTTACCCCAGCACAGATACGCAGTATTTT
CDR3 protein: CASSLWASGGYPSTDTQYF

V gene: TRBV5-1
J gene: TRBJ1-5
D gene: NA
clone size: NA
CDR3 DNA: TGCGCCAGCAGCTGGGAGGGGGGGCCCCAGCATTTT
CDR3 protein: CASSWEGGPQHF

V gene: TRBV5-1
J gene: TRBJ1-2
D gene: TRBD1
clone size: once
CDR3 DNA: TGCGCCAGCAGCTTTACAGGGGGCGGTGGCTACACCTTC
CDR3 protein: CASSFTGGGGYTF

V gene: TRBV2
J gene: TRBJ1-2
D gene: NA
clone size: NA
CDR3 DNA: TGTGCCAGCAGTGCCCGGGTTAACTATGGCTACACCTTC
CDR3 protein: CASSARVNYGYTF

V gene: TRBV2
J gene: TRBJ2-5
D gene: TRBD1
clone size: NA
CDR3 DNA: TGTGCCAGCGGTAGACAGGGGGCTTCAGAGACCCAGTACTTC
CDR3 protein: CASGRQGASETQYF

V gene: TRBV15
J gene: TRBJ1-1
D gene: TRBD1
clone size: NA
CDR3 DNA: TGTGCCACCAGCAGGGGACAGGGGCTGACTGAAGCTTTCTTT
CDR3 protein: CATSRGQGLTEAFF

V gene: TRBV30
J gene: TRBJ2-7
D gene: NA
clone size: once
CDR3 DNA: TGTGCCTGGAGTGGAGGACTTTACGAGCAGTACTTC
CDR3 protein: CAWSGGLYEQYF